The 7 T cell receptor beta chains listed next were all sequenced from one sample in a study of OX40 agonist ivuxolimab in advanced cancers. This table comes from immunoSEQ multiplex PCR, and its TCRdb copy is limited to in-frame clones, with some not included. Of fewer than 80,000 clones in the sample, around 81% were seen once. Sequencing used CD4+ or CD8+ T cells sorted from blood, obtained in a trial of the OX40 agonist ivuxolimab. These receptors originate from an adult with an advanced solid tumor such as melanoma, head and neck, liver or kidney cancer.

CDR3: CASSAGPHGTDTQYF. CDR3 sequence (DNA): TGTGCCAGCAGCGCGGGACCTCACGGCACAGATACGCAGTATTTT. This rearrangement joins TRBV7-6 to TRBJ2-3, with D perhaps TRBD2 (6 bases). Trimming removed 5 bases from V and 1 base from J, with 13 bases in between. The CDR3 has 15 amino acids. Germline loops: CDR1 SGHVS, CDR2 FNYEAQ.

CDR3 residues: CASSYGGREKLFF. CDR3 coding DNA: TGTGCCAGCAGTTACGGGGGCCGGGAAAAACTGTTTTTT. The chain uses TRBV6-5 and TRBJ1-4, with a weak D call TRBD1 (6 bases). The CDR3 length is 13 residues. CDR1 and CDR2 (germline): MNHEY, SVGAGI. V lost 2 bases to trimming and J lost 8 bases, with 9 bases between them.

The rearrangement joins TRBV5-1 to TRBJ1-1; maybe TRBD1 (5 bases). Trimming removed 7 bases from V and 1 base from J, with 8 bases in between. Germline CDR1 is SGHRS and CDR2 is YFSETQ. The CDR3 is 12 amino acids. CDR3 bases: TGCGCCAGCGGCACAGGGAACACTGAAGCTTTCTTT. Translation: CASGTGNTEAFF.

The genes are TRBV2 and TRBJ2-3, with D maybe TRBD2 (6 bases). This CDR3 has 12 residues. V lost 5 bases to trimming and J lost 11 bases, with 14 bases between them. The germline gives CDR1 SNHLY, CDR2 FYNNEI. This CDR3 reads CASSRLRERQYF. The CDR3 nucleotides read TGTGCCAGCAGTCGACTCCGGGAGCGGCAGTATTTT.

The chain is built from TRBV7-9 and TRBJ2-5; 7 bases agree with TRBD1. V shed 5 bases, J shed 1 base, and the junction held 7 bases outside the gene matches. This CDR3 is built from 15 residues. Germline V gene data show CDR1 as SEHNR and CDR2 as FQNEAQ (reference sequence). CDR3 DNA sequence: TGTGCCAGCAGCCCCTGGCAGGGGGTCCAAGAGACCCAGTACTTC. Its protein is CASSPWQGVQETQYF.

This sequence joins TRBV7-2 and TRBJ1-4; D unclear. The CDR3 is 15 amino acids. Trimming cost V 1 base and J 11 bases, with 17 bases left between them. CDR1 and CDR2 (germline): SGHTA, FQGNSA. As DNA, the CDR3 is TGTGCCAGCAGCTTAGACCGGGCTGTGGTGGAGAAACTGTTTTTT. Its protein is CASSLDRAVVEKLFF.

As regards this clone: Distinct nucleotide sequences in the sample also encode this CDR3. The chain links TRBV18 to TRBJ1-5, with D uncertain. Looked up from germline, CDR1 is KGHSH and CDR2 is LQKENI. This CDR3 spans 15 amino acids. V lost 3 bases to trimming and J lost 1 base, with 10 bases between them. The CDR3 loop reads CASSPSQGSNQPQHF. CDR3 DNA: TGTGCCAGCTCACCGTCTCAAGGCAGCAATCAGCCCCAGCATTTT.